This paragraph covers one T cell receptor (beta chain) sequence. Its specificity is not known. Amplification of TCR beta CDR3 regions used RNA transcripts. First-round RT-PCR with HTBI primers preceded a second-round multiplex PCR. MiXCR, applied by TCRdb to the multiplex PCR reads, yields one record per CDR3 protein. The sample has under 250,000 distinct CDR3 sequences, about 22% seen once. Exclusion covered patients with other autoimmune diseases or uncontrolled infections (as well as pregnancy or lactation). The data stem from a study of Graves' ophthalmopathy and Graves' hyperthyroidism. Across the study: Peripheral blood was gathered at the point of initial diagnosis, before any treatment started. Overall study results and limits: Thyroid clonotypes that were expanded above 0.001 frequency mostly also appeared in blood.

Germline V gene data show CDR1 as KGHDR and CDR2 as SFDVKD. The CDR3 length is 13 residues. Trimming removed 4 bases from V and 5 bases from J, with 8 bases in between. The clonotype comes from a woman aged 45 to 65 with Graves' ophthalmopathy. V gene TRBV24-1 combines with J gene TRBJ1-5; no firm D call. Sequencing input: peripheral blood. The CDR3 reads CATSDRSDQPQHF. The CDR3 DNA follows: TGTGCCACCAGTGACCGCAGCGATCAGCCCCAGCATTTT.